The entry that follows covers one T cell receptor beta chain sequence. Its matching antigen is unknown. This entry belongs to a study of siplizumab effects on memory and regulatory T cells. Study-level results: Naive T cells apparently outstripped memory cells in diversity and seemed major alloresponse contributors. Roughly 80-97% of proliferating CD4+ or CD8+ clones defied assignment to a naive or memory phenotype. Alloreactive CD4+ clones that could be mapped were on average about 64% Treg-derived with siplizumab, against about 25% in controls.

Every sample had approximately 10^5 of its TCR templates assayed. The method was immunoSEQ multiplex PCR; TCRdb's version includes in-frame clones alone and lacks a portion of them. This sample carries some 100,000 clones, 96% of them seen once, and the ten largest clones take under 0.04%. The material sequenced was naive CD4+ T cells sorted from blood. The source is a human donor in good health.

The CDR3 nucleotides are TGTGCCAGCAGCCCCGAGGCGGGGGGCTATAGAGATACGCAGTATTTT. Encoded protein: CASSPEAGGYRDTQYF. The chain carries TRBV7-2 and TRBJ2-3; 8 bases match TRBD2. The CDR3 is made up of 16 amino acids. Unmatched junction bases numbered 12, after V lost 5 bases and J lost 5 bases. Germline V gene data show CDR1 as SGHTA and CDR2 as FQGNSA.